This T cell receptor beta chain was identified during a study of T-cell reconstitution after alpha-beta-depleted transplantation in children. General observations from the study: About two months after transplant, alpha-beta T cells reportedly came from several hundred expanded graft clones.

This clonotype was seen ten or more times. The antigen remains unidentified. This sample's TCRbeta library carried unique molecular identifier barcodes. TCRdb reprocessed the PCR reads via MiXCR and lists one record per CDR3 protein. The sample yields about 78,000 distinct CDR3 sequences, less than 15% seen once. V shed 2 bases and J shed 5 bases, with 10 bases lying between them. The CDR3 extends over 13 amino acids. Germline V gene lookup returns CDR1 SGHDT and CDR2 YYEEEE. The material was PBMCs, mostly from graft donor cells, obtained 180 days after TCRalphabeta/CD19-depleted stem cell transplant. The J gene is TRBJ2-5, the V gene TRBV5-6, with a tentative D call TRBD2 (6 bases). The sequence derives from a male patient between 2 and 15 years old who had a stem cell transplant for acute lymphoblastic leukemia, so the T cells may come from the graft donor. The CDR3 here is CASSFARGETQYF. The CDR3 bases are TGTGCCAGCAGCTTCGCGCGGGGTGAGACCCAGTACTTC.